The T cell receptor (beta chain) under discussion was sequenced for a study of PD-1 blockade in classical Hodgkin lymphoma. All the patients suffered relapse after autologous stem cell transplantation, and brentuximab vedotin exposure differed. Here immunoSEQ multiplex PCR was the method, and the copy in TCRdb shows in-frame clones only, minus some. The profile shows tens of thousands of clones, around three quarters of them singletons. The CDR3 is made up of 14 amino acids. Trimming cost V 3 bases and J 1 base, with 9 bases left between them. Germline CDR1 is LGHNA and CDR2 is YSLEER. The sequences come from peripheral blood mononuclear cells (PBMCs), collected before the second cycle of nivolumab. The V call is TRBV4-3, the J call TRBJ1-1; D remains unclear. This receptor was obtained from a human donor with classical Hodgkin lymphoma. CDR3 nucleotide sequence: TGCGCCAGCAGCCATAGGGAACCGAACACTGAAGCTTTCTTT. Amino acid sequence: CASSHREPNTEAFF.